Below, one TCR beta chain is given with its context. This sample was taken from a study of blood T cell repertoires in COVID-19. On the study more broadly: COVID-19 samples collected from the United States, Italy and Spain covered acute and convalescent phases. In each case, the material was cDNA or gDNA derived from T cells, B-cell-depleted T cells, or PBMCs.

The V end was cut by 6 bases, the J end by 5 bases, with 22 bases between. Germline loops: CDR1 MNHNY, CDR2 SVGAGI (reference sequence). The CDR3 spans 16 residues. In the source study's methods: For nucleated cells, counts were estimated from reference gene primer amplification. Using immunoSEQ multiplex PCR, the repertoire was profiled, and TCRdb retains in-frame clones only, with some absent. V and J calls and clone size are given by that table; D and trimming were obtained from the DNA. The table includes some 490,000 clones, around 85% detected once. The material sequenced was peripheral blood. This sequence joins TRBV6-6 and TRBJ1-2; D may be TRBD1 (6 bases). The sequence was obtained from a human donor in a cohort sampled during active COVID-19. DNA of the CDR3: TGTGCCAGCAGCCTGGCCCATGACAGGCCACAGTATGGCTACACCTTC. It is translated as CASSLAHDRPQYGYTF.